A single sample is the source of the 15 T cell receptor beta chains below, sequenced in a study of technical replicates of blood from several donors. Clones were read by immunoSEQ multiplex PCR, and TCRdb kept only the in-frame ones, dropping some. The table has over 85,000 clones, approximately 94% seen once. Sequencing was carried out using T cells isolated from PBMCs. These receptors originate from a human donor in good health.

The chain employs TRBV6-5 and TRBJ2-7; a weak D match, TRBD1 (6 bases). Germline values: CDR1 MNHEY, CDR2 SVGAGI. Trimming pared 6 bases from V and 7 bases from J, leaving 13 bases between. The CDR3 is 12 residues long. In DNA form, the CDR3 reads TGTGCCAGCAGACAGGGTTATCGGGAGCAGTACTTC. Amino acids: CASRQGYREQYF.

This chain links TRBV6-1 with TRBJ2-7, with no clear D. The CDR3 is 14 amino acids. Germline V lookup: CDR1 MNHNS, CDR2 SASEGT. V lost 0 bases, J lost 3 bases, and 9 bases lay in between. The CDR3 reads CASSEALRIYEQYF. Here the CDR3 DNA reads TGTGCCAGCAGTGAAGCCTTGCGGATCTACGAGCAGTACTTC.

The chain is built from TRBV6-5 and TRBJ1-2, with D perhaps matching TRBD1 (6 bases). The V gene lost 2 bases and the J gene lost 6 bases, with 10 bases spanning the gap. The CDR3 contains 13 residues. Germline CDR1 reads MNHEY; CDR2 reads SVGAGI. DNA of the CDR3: TGTGCCAGCAGTTACGCCCCAGGGGATGGCTACACCTTC. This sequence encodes CASSYAPGDGYTF.

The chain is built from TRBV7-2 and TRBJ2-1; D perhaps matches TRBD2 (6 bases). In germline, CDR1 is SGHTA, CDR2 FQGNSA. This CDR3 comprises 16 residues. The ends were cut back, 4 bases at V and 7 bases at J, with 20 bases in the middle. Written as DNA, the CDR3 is TGTGCCAGCAGCTGGAGGTCTAGCGATCGTAAAAATGAGCAGTTCTTC. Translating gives CASSWRSSDRKNEQFF.

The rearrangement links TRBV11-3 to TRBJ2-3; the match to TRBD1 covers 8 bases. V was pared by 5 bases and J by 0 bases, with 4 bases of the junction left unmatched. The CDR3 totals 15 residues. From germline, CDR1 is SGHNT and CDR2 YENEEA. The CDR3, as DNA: TGTGCCAGCAGCCGGAGACAGGGGAGCACAGATACGCAGTATTTT. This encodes CASSRRQGSTDTQYF. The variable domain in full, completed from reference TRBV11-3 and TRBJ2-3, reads EAGVVQSPRYKIIEKKQPVAFWCNPISGHNTLYWYLQNLGQGPELLIRYENEEAVDDSQLPKDRFSAERLKGVDSTLKIQPAELGDSAVYLCASSRRQGSTDTQYFGPGTRLTVL.

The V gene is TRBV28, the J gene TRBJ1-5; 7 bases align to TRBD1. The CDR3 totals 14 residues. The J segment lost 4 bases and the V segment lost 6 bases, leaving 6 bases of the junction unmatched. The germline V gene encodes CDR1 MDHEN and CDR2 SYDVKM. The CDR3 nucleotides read TGTGCCAGCAGGCCTCCGGGACAGAATCAGCCCCAGCATTTT. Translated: CASRPPGQNQPQHF.

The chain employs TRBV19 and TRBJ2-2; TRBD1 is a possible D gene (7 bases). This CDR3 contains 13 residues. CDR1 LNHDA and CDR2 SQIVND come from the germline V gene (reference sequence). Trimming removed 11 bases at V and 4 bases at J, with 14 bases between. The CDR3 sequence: CAGGTVSTGELFF. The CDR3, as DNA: TGTGCCGGAGGGACAGTATCCACCGGGGAGCTGTTTTTT.

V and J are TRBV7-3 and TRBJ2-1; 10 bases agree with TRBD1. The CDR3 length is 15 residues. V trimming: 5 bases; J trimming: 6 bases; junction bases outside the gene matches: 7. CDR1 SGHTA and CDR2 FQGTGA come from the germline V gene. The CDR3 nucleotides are TGTGCCAGCAGCCCCAGTGGGACAGGGGCCAATGAGCAGTTCTTC. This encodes CASSPSGTGANEQFF.

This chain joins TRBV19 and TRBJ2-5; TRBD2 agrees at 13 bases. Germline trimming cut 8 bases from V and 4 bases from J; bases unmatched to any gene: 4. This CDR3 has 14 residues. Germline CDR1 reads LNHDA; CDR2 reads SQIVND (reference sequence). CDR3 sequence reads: CASRGLAGAETQYF. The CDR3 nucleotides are TGTGCCAGTCGCGGACTAGCGGGAGCAGAGACCCAGTACTTC.

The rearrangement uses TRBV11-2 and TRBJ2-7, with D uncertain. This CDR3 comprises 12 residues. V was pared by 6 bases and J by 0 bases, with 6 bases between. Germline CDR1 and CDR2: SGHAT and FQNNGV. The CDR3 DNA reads TGTGCCAGCAGACCAGACTCCTACGAGCAGTACTTC. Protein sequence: CASRPDSYEQYF.

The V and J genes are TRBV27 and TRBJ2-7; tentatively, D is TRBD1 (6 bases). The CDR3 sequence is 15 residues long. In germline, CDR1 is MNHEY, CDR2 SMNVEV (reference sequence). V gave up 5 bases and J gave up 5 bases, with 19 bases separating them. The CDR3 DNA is TGTGCCAGCAGTCCCCCTCAGGGAAGGGGGAACGAGCAGTACTTC. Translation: CASSPPQGRGNEQYF.

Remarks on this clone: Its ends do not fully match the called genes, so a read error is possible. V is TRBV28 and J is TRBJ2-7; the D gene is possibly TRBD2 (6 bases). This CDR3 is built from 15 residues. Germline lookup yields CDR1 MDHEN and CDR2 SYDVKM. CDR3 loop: CASSGRGGEGEVSFF. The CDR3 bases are TGTGCCAGCAGTGGCCGCGGAGGGGAAGGGGAGGTGAGTTTCTTC.

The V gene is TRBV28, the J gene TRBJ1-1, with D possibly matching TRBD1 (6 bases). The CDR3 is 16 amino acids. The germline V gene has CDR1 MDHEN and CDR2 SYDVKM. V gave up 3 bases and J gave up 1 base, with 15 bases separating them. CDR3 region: CASSFGWGQQNTEAFF. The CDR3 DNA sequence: TGTGCCAGCAGTTTCGGATGGGGGCAGCAGAACACTGAAGCTTTCTTT.

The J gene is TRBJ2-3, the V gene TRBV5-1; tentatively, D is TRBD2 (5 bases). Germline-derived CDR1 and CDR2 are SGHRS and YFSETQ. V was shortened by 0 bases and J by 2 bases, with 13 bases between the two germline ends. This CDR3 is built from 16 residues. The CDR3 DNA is TGCGCCAGCAGCTTGGGCGCGGGTCAATCCACAGATACGCAGTATTTT. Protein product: CASSLGAGQSTDTQYF.

CDR3 nucleotides: TGCGCCAGCAGCCAAGATCCGATAGGGGCCACCTACGAGCAGTACTTC. Amino acids: CASSQDPIGATYEQYF. The rearrangement joins TRBV4-3 to TRBJ2-7, with D perhaps matching TRBD1 (5 bases). The V end was cut by 0 bases, the J end by 2 bases, with 14 bases between. Germline V CDR1 and CDR2: LGHNA, YSLEER. This CDR3 is 16 amino acids long.